This T cell receptor beta chain was sequenced during a study of identical twins. This clonotype was seen at least ten times. TCRdb fed the 5' RACE reads into MiXCR, producing one record per CDR3 protein. Altogether 310,000 or so distinct CDR3 sequences are present, about 8.9% being singletons, with the ten largest covering less than 2.5%. Trimming removed 4 bases from V and 2 bases from J, with 10 bases in between. Per germline, CDR1 SNHLY and CDR2 FYNNEI. The CDR3 runs 14 residues. This sample also belongs to another study, concerning yellow fever vaccine responses in identical twins.

This TCR was recovered from a woman younger than 30 in good health. The sequenced material came from memory (CD45RO+) T cells sorted from blood. V usage is TRBV2 and J usage is TRBJ2-3; possibly TRBD1 for D (6 bases). DNA of the CDR3: TGTGCCAGCAGTGGACAGGCATCCACAGATACGCAGTATTTT. Translating it yields CASSGQASTDTQYF.